The clone carrying this TCR beta chain appeared once. Here immunoSEQ multiplex PCR was the method, and the copy in TCRdb shows in-frame clones only, minus some. The table includes around 1.9 million clones, approximately 92% detected once. This specimen belongs to a study of shared clonotypes between healthy human individuals. It was CD45RO-negative cells, positively selected for CCR7, that made up naive CD8 cells, with terminally differentiated effector memory CD45RA+ cells excluded. CDR1 is MNHEY and CDR2 is SMNVEV in the germline V gene (reference sequence). The V end was cut by 5 bases, the J end by 4 bases, with 20 bases between. CDR3 size: 17 residues.

The clonotype was recovered from a young man in good health. Some clones in this sample may be carry-over from other donors' samples. V and J are TRBV27 and TRBJ1-4; D unresolved. Material: naive CD8+ T cells from PBMCs. The CDR3 is CASSPSYGDGDNEKLFF. As DNA, the CDR3 is TGTGCCAGCAGTCCCTCTTACGGGGATGGGGATAATGAAAAACTGTTTTTT.